These T cell receptor beta chains were read from a single sample in a study of blood T cell repertoires in COVID-19. Clones were read by immunoSEQ multiplex PCR, and TCRdb kept only the in-frame ones, dropping some. This table has about 55,000 clones, around 90% appearing once. The specimen sequenced was peripheral blood. The source of these receptors is an elderly man with acute or convalescent COVID-19. Each CDR3 is given with its conserved first and last residue. The D gene is left open where the match is weak. Clone size is shown for a subset of rows, as once, few, many or a class of expanded clone.

J gene: TRBJ1-2
V gene: TRBV14
D gene: TRBD1
clone size: -
CDR3 DNA: TGTGCCAGCAGCCAAAGGAGAACAGGGGGCGGAGGCTATGGCTACACCTTC
CDR3 protein: CASSQRRTGGGGYGYTF

J gene: TRBJ1-1
V gene: TRBV7-3
D gene: -
clone size: -
CDR3 DNA: TGTGCCAGCAGCTTAGCGGGGGACCCGAACACTGAAGCTTTCTTT
CDR3 protein: CASSLAGDPNTEAFF

J gene: TRBJ1-2
V gene: TRBV11-2
D gene: -
clone size: -
CDR3 DNA: TGTGCCAGCAGCTTAGATCCAGGGATAGGCTACACCTTC
CDR3 protein: CASSLDPGIGYTF

J gene: TRBJ1-5
V gene: TRBV28
D gene: -
clone size: -
CDR3 DNA: TGTGCCAGCACCGACAGATGGGATCAGCCCCAGCATTTT
CDR3 protein: CASTDRWDQPQHF

J gene: TRBJ2-5
V gene: TRBV2
D gene: TRBD1
clone size: -
CDR3 DNA: TGTGCCAGCAGTTACCAGGGACAGGACCAAGAGACCCAGTACTTC
CDR3 protein: CASSYQGQDQETQYF

J gene: TRBJ1-1
V gene: TRBV30
D gene: -
clone size: -
CDR3 DNA: TGTGCCTGGAGTAGGGGAATGAACACTGAAGCTTTCTTT
CDR3 protein: CAWSRGMNTEAFF

J gene: TRBJ2-2
V gene: TRBV10-3
D gene: -
clone size: -
CDR3 DNA: TGTGCCATCAGTGAGTTCCGGGTTCCGACCGGGGAGCTGTTTTTT
CDR3 protein: CAISEFRVPTGELFF

J gene: TRBJ2-3
V gene: TRBV11-2
D gene: -
clone size: -
CDR3 DNA: TGTGCCAGCAGCCGAGGGGGCGGGGACGGTACAGATACGCAGTATTTT
CDR3 protein: CASSRGGGDGTDTQYF

J gene: TRBJ2-7
V gene: TRBV27
D gene: -
clone size: -
CDR3 DNA: TGTGCCAGCAGTTTGCGAGGAGACAGTGGTTACGAGCAGTACTTC
CDR3 protein: CASSLRGDSGYEQYF

J gene: TRBJ1-5
V gene: TRBV6-5
D gene: -
clone size: -
CDR3 DNA: TGTGCCAGATTTCAGGGTATGGGTCAGCCCCAGCATTTT
CDR3 protein: CARFQGMGQPQHF

J gene: TRBJ1-4
V gene: TRBV28
D gene: -
clone size: -
CDR3 DNA: TGTGCCAGCAGTTTACCCAGACAGGACCCCCGGGAAAAACTGTTTTTT
CDR3 protein: CASSLPRQDPREKLFF

J gene: TRBJ1-1
V gene: TRBV19
D gene: -
clone size: -
CDR3 DNA: TGTGCCAGTAGCCCGGGAGGTACCTACACTGAAGCTTTCTTT
CDR3 protein: CASSPGGTYTEAFF

J gene: TRBJ2-2
V gene: TRBV28
D gene: TRBD1
clone size: -
CDR3 DNA: TGTGCCAGCAGCCTATCCCGTGCGGGACAGGGATTCGGGGAGCTGTTTTTT
CDR3 protein: CASSLSRAGQGFGELFF

J gene: TRBJ2-2
V gene: TRBV6-5
D gene: TRBD1
clone size: -
CDR3 DNA: TGTGCCAGCAGTTACGGGGACAGCCTTACCGGGGAGCTGTTTTTT
CDR3 protein: CASSYGDSLTGELFF

J gene: TRBJ1-5
V gene: TRBV2
D gene: TRBD1
clone size: -
CDR3 DNA: TGTGCCAGCAGTGCGAACAGGGGAAGCAATCAGCCCCAGCATTTT
CDR3 protein: CASSANRGSNQPQHF

J gene: TRBJ1-4
V gene: TRBV7-9
D gene: TRBD1
clone size: -
CDR3 DNA: TGTGCCAGCAGCGGGGACAGTAATGAAAAACTGTTTTTT
CDR3 protein: CASSGDSNEKLFF

J gene: TRBJ2-5
V gene: TRBV2
D gene: -
clone size: once
CDR3 DNA: TGTGCCAGCAGGCAGGAGACCCAGTACTTC
CDR3 protein: CASRQETQYF

J gene: TRBJ1-5
V gene: TRBV19
D gene: -
clone size: -
CDR3 DNA: TGTGCCAGTAGTCCCTTGGGAGGGGACAATCAGCCCCAGCATTTT
CDR3 protein: CASSPLGGDNQPQHF

J gene: TRBJ2-3
V gene: TRBV21-1
D gene: -
clone size: -
CDR3 DNA: TGTGCCAGTAGACTAGCGCCGGGGGGATTTAGCACAGATACGCAGTATTTT
CDR3 protein: CASRLAPGGFSTDTQYF

J gene: TRBJ1-1
V gene: TRBV7-6
D gene: TRBD1
clone size: -
CDR3 DNA: TGTGCCAGCAGCTTAGCCCCCACAGGGGGCCTGAACACTGAAGCTTTCTTT
CDR3 protein: CASSLAPTGGLNTEAFF

J gene: TRBJ2-7
V gene: TRBV19
D gene: TRBD1
clone size: -
CDR3 DNA: TGTGCCAGTAGTGCCCGGACAGGACTTACCTACGAGCAGTACTTC
CDR3 protein: CASSARTGLTYEQYF

J gene: TRBJ1-1
V gene: TRBV6-6
D gene: -
clone size: -
CDR3 DNA: TGTGCCAGCAGTCTTACCCCCGTTTCGGAGAAGAACACTGAAGCTTTCTTT
CDR3 protein: CASSLTPVSEKNTEAFF

J gene: TRBJ1-4
V gene: TRBV7-6
D gene: TRBD1
clone size: -
CDR3 DNA: TGTGCCAGCAGCGACGGGACAGGGGATGAAAAACTGTTTTTT
CDR3 protein: CASSDGTGDEKLFF